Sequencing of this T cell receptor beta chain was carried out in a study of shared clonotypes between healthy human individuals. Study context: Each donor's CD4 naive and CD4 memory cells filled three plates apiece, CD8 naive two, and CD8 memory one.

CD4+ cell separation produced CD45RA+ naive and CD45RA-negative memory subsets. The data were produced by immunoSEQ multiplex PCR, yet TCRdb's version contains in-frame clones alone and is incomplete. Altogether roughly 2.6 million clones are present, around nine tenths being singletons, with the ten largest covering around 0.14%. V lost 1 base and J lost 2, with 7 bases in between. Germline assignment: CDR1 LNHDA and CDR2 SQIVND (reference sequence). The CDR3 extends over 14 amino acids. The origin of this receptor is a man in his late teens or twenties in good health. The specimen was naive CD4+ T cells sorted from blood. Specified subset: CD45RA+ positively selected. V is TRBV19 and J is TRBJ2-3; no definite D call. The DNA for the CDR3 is TGTGCCAGTAGTATAGTAACGCTCACAGATACGCAGTATTTT. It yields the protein CASSIVTLTDTQYF.